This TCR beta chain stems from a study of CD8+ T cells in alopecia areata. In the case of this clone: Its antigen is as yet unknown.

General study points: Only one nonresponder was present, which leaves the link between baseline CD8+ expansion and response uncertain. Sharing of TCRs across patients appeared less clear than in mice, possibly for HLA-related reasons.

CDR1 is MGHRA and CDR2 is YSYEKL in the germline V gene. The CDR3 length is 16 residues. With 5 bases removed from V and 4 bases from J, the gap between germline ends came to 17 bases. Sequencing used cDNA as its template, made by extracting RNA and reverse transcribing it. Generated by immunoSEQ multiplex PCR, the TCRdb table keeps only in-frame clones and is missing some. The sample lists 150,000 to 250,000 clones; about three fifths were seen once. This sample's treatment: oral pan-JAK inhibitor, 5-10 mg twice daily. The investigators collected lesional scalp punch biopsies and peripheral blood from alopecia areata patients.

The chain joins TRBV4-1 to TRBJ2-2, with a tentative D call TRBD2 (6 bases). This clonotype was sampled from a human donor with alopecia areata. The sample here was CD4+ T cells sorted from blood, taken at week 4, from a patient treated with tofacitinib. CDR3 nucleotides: TGCGCCAGCAGCATGTGGGGGGAGACGGGCACCGGGGAGCTGTTTTTT. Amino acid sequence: CASSMWGETGTGELFF.